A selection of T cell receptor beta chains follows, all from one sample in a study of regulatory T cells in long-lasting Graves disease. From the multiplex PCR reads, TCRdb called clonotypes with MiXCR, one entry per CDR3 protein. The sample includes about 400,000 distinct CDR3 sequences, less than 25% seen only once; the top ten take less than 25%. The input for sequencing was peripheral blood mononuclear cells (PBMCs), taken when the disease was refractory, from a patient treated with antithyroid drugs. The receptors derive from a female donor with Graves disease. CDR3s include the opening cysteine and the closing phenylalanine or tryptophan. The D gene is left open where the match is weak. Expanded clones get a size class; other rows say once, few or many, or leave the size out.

DNA: TGTGCCAGCAGCCGCTATTCATCAGGGGGCAACACTGAAGCTTTCTTT; CDR3: CASSRYSSGGNTEAFF; size: NA; D: TRBD1; J: TRBJ1-1; V: TRBV7-2
DNA: TGTGCCAGCAGGCGGGGAGATCGTAACACTGAAGCTTTCTTT; CDR3: CASRRGDRNTEAFF; size: NA; D: NA; J: TRBJ1-1; V: TRBV6-1
DNA: TGTGCCAGCAGTTTATCGATAGGGGACAATGTTAGCTATGGCTACGCCTTC; CDR3: CASSLSIGDNVSYGYAF; size: once; D: NA; J: TRBJ1-2; V: TRBV27
DNA: TGTGCCAGCAGTTACTCGTGGGGGCTTGCAGATACGCAGTATTTT; CDR3: CASSYSWGLADTQYF; size: NA; D: NA; J: TRBJ2-3; V: TRBV6-2/TRBV6-3
DNA: TGCGCCAGCAGCCAAGAGGACAGGGCCCAAGAGACCCAGTACTTC; CDR3: CASSQEDRAQETQYF; size: NA; D: TRBD1; J: TRBJ2-5; V: TRBV4-3
DNA: TGTGCCAGCAGCTCCCCCCCAGCGTGGCAGTACACCGGGGAGCTGTTTTTT; CDR3: CASSSPPAWQYTGELFF; size: NA; D: NA; J: TRBJ2-2; V: TRBV7-9
DNA: TGTGCCAGCTATAGCGGGCTAAGCTCCTACGAGCAGTACTTC; CDR3: CASYSGLSSYEQYF; size: many; D: TRBD2; J: TRBJ2-7; V: TRBV28
DNA: TGTGCCAGCAGCCAGCGATTCCTCTCTGGGGCCAACGTCCTGACTTTC; CDR3: CASSQRFLSGANVLTF; size: many; D: NA; J: TRBJ2-6; V: TRBV7-8
DNA: TGTGCCAGCAGTTTATCACAGGGGGTCAAAAACATTCAGTACTTC; CDR3: CASSLSQGVKNIQYF; size: many; D: TRBD1; J: TRBJ2-4; V: TRBV12-3/TRBV12-4
DNA: TGCAGTGCTAGACTAGCGGACAATGAGCAGTTCTTC; CDR3: CSARLADNEQFF; size: NA; D: TRBD2; J: TRBJ2-1; V: TRBV20-1
DNA: TGCAGTGGGAGTAGCGGGAGAAAAAACATTCAGTACTTC; CDR3: CSGSSGRKNIQYF; size: many; D: TRBD2; J: TRBJ2-4; V: TRBV20-1
DNA: TGTGCCAGCAGCCAACCTACGAATTCACCCCTCCACTTT; CDR3: CASSQPTNSPLHF; size: many; D: NA; J: TRBJ1-6; V: TRBV3-1
DNA: TGTGCCACCAGCAGAGATCGTGCAGGGGGCTATGATGGCTACACCTTC; CDR3: CATSRDRAGGYDGYTF; size: NA; D: TRBD1; J: TRBJ1-2; V: TRBV15
DNA: TGTGCCAGCGGACAGAGCTCCCCGAACACTGAAGCTTTCTTT; CDR3: CASGQSSPNTEAFF; size: many; D: NA; J: TRBJ1-1; V: TRBV28
DNA: TGCAGCGTCCTAAGCGGGAGTAAGTACGAGCAGTACTTC; CDR3: CSVLSGSKYEQYF; size: NA; D: TRBD2; J: TRBJ2-7; V: TRBV29-1
DNA: TGCAGTGCCCAACATCCCGGGAGCTCTGGAAACACCATATATTTT; CDR3: CSAQHPGSSGNTIYF; size: few; D: NA; J: TRBJ1-3; V: TRBV20-1
DNA: TGTGCCAGCAGCTTAGAGTCAGGGTCCATGAACACTGAAGCTTTCTTT; CDR3: CASSLESGSMNTEAFF; size: few; D: NA; J: TRBJ1-1; V: TRBV7-2
DNA: TGTGCCAGCAGTTATGCCGGGGTGACACCCCCGTACGAGCAGTACTTC; CDR3: CASSYAGVTPPYEQYF; size: many; D: NA; J: TRBJ2-7; V: TRBV6-5
DNA: TGTGCCAGCAGTTACCGGTCAGCGACTAACTATGGCTACACCTTC; CDR3: CASSYRSATNYGYTF; size: many; D: NA; J: TRBJ1-2; V: TRBV6-5
DNA: TGTGCCAGCAGTTACTTCGCAGGACAGGGCCTCGGGCAGTACTTC; CDR3: CASSYFAGQGLGQYF; size: many; D: TRBD1; J: TRBJ2-7; V: TRBV6-5
DNA: TGCAGTGCTAGAGATCACCTAGCGGGAGGCCTAAGCACAGATACGCAGTATTTT; CDR3: CSARDHLAGGLSTDTQYF; size: NA; D: TRBD2; J: TRBJ2-3; V: TRBV20-1
DNA: TGTGCCATCAGTGGGGTCGGGACCGGGGAGCTGTTTTTT; CDR3: CAISGVGTGELFF; size: NA; D: NA; J: TRBJ2-2; V: TRBV10-3
DNA: TGTGCCAGCCTGGGCTCCTACAATGAGCAGTTCTTC; CDR3: CASLGSYNEQFF; size: NA; D: NA; J: TRBJ2-1; V: TRBV28
DNA: TGTGCCAGTAGTGTCGGAGGGGTGTTTGGTGAAAAACTGTTTTTT; CDR3: CASSVGGVFGEKLFF; size: few; D: NA; J: TRBJ1-4; V: TRBV19
DNA: TGTGCCAGCTCACCATTGGGAGGGACCCTTTACGAGCAGTACTTC; CDR3: CASSPLGGTLYEQYF; size: NA; D: TRBD2; J: TRBJ2-7; V: TRBV18
DNA: TGTGCCAGCAGCTTAATCGTTGGTGGGGAGCTGTTTTTT; CDR3: CASSLIVGGELFF; size: few; D: NA; J: TRBJ2-2; V: TRBV7-9
DNA: TGCAGCGTTGAACGGGGTCGGACTGAAGCTTTCTTT; CDR3: CSVERGRTEAFF; size: many; D: NA; J: TRBJ1-1; V: TRBV29-1
DNA: TGTGCCAGCAAAAGCCTTGGACAGAGGACCGGTGAAAATGAAAAACTGTTTTTT; CDR3: CASKSLGQRTGENEKLFF; size: many; D: NA; J: TRBJ1-4; V: TRBV12-3/TRBV12-4
DNA: TGTGCCAGCAGCAACGGGGTAGATTACGAGCAGTACTTC; CDR3: CASSNGVDYEQYF; size: many; D: NA; J: TRBJ2-7; V: TRBV11-1
DNA: TGTGCCACCAGTGATCCCCGGGACAGGGGGCGAGCTTTCTTT; CDR3: CATSDPRDRGRAFF; size: many; D: TRBD1; J: TRBJ1-1; V: TRBV24-1
DNA: TGTGCCAGCAGTTTACCCTCAGGGCTCGGGGGTAACGAGCAGTACTTC; CDR3: CASSLPSGLGGNEQYF; size: many; D: NA; J: TRBJ2-7; V: TRBV28
DNA: TGCAGCGTTTGGGGGGAAGGCTACACCTTC; CDR3: CSVWGEGYTF; size: few; D: NA; J: TRBJ1-2; V: TRBV20-1
DNA: TGTGCCAGCAGCTCCAAACCTCCGAGCTCTGGAAACACCGTATATTTT; CDR3: CASSSKPPSSGNTVYF; size: few; D: NA; J: TRBJ1-3; V: TRBV12-3/TRBV12-4
DNA: TGTGCCAGCAGCCAAGTCCGAGGAAACACCATATATTTT; CDR3: CASSQVRGNTIYF; size: few; D: NA; J: TRBJ1-3; V: TRBV14
DNA: TGTGCCAGCGGGGGATCACCCCTCCACTTT; CDR3: CASGGSPLHF; size: many; D: NA; J: TRBJ1-6; V: TRBV2
DNA: TGTGCCAGCTCCTCAAGCAGGAGCACTGAAGCTTTCTTT; CDR3: CASSSSRSTEAFF; size: many; D: NA; J: TRBJ1-1; V: TRBV6-1
DNA: TGTGCCACCAACCAACTCGTGGGGGAGGTCCCCCAAGAGACCCAGTACTTC; CDR3: CATNQLVGEVPQETQYF; size: few; D: NA; J: TRBJ2-5; V: TRBV24-1
DNA: TGTGCCACCAGCAGAGATCCGTCTGTAGCCTATGGCTACACCTTC; CDR3: CATSRDPSVAYGYTF; size: many; D: NA; J: TRBJ1-2; V: TRBV15
DNA: TGTGCCAGCAGTTCTACAGGGGTTTCCACCGGGGAGCTGTTTTTT; CDR3: CASSSTGVSTGELFF; size: NA; D: TRBD1; J: TRBJ2-2; V: TRBV5-5
DNA: TGTGCCAGCAGCCTGAAGGGGGGCTTGGACACTGAAGCTTTCTTT; CDR3: CASSLKGGLDTEAFF; size: many; D: NA; J: TRBJ1-1; V: TRBV12-3/TRBV12-4
DNA: TGTGCCAGCAGACGGGCACAGTCGGGCTATGGCTACACCTTC; CDR3: CASRRAQSGYGYTF; size: NA; D: NA; J: TRBJ1-2; V: TRBV6-1
DNA: TGCGCCAGCGCGAAAAATAGACAGGGGGGGAACACTGAAGCTTTCTTT; CDR3: CASAKNRQGGNTEAFF; size: NA; D: TRBD1; J: TRBJ1-1; V: TRBV5-1
DNA: TGCAGCGTTGAAGGGGGTATTGTGACAGGGGCCTACGAGCAGTACTTC; CDR3: CSVEGGIVTGAYEQYF; size: few; D: TRBD1; J: TRBJ2-7; V: TRBV29-1
DNA: TGCAGTGCTCGGAACCCTGGCACTGAAGCTTTCTTT; CDR3: CSARNPGTEAFF; size: many; D: NA; J: TRBJ1-1; V: TRBV20-1
DNA: TGTGCCAGCAGCCAAGATGTTTCAGCTGAAGCTTTCTTT; CDR3: CASSQDVSAEAFF; size: many; D: NA; J: TRBJ1-1; V: TRBV3-1
DNA: TGTGCCGGCAGTTTAGGGAAAGCTAACTATGGCTACACCTTC; CDR3: CAGSLGKANYGYTF; size: few; D: NA; J: TRBJ1-2; V: TRBV12-3/TRBV12-4
DNA: TGTGCCAGCAGCGTGTCCCTGGGCACTGAAGCTTTCTTT; CDR3: CASSVSLGTEAFF; size: NA; D: NA; J: TRBJ1-1; V: TRBV9